What follows are 8 T cell receptor beta chains derived from one specimen sequenced in a study of blood T cell repertoires in COVID-19. Data came from immunoSEQ multiplex PCR; TCRdb stores just in-frame clones and leaves some out. The sample holds over 150,000 clones, approximately 73% seen once. The specimen was peripheral blood. These receptors all come from an elderly woman with acute or convalescent COVID-19.

V gene TRBV4-3 combines with J gene TRBJ1-5; no definite D call. Germline CDR1 reads LGHNA; CDR2 reads YSLEER. V was trimmed by 0 bases and J by 9 bases, leaving 9 bases between them. This CDR3 comprises 13 residues. The CDR3 loop is CASSQDVGRPQHF. CDR3 nucleotide sequence: TGCGCCAGCAGCCAAGACGTTGGCAGGCCCCAGCATTTT.

The rearrangement joins TRBV13 to TRBJ2-1, with 9 bases that match TRBD2. Trimming took 1 base from V and 9 from J; bases not matched to a gene: 10. CDR3 size: 16 residues. Germline assignment: CDR1 PRHDT and CDR2 FYEKMQ (reference sequence). The CDR3 DNA reads as TGTGCCAGCAGCTTAGACTTTGGCGGGGGGGCCTTTGAGCAGTTCTTC. Protein product: CASSLDFGGGAFEQFF.

The chain employs TRBV7-3 and TRBJ2-2; 7 bases match TRBD2. CDR1 is SGHTA, CDR2 FQGTGA, per germline. The CDR3 extends over 16 amino acids. V shed 2 bases, J shed 4 bases, and the junction held 7 bases outside the gene matches. CDR3 loop: CASSLWGTKGTGELFF. The DNA for the CDR3 is TGTGCCAGCAGCTTATGGGGGACTAAGGGCACCGGGGAGCTGTTTTTT.

The gene calls are TRBV19 and TRBJ1-3; TRBD1 might be the D (5 bases). CDR1 and CDR2 (germline): LNHDA, SQIVND (reference sequence). V was trimmed by 2 bases and J by 2 bases, leaving 10 bases between them. The CDR3 is 15 residues long. The CDR3 DNA is TGTGCCAGTAGTATAAAGGGGCCTCCTGGAAACACCATATATTTT. This gives the protein CASSIKGPPGNTIYF.

The V call is TRBV6-5, the J call TRBJ2-2, with TRBD1 as a possible D gene (5 bases). Per the germline V gene, CDR1 is MNHEY and CDR2 is SVGAGI. The V end was cut by 2 bases, the J end by 11 bases, with 18 bases between. The CDR3 is 15 amino acids. This chain's CDR3 is CASSYPGRAQGELFF. The CDR3 DNA reads as TGTGCCAGCAGTTACCCGGGCAGGGCCCAGGGTGAGCTGTTTTTT.

V and J are TRBV6-1 and TRBJ2-7, with 7 bases identical to TRBD1. Germline CDR1 and CDR2: MNHNS and SASEGT. This CDR3 contains 15 residues. V shed 3 bases and J 0 bases; nucleotides not matched to a gene: 5. The CDR3 region has the DNA TGTGCCAGCAGTGATGGGACAGCTACCTCCTACGAGCAGTACTTC. Its protein product is CASSDGTATSYEQYF.

The sample holds one count of this clone. The chain recombines TRBV7-3 with TRBJ1-1; D unresolved. V was clipped by 4 bases and J by 5 bases, with 11 bases between them. Germline CDR1 is SGHTA and CDR2 is FQGTGA. The CDR3 loop spans 13 amino acids. This chain's CDR3 is CASSSIKETEAFF. The DNA for the CDR3 is TGTGCCAGCAGCTCGATAAAGGAGACTGAAGCTTTCTTT.

The chain links TRBV6-2 or TRBV6-3 to TRBJ2-3, with TRBD2 identical over 8 bases. In germline, CDR1 is MNHEY, CDR2 SVGEGT. The CDR3 sequence is 16 residues long. V shed 6 bases, J shed 4 bases, and the junction held 12 bases outside the gene matches. DNA for the CDR3: TGTGCCAGCAGCTCCCAGGCAGCGGGGGATGCAGATACGCAGTATTTT. Amino acids: CASSSQAAGDADTQYF.